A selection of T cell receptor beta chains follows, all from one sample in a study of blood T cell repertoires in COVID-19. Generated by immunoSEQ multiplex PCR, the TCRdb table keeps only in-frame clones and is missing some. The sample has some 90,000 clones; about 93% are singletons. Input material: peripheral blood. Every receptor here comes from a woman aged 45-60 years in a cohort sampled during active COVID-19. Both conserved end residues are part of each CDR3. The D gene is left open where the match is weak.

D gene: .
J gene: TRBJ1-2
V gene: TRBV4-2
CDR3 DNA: TGTGCCAGCAGCCAAGATCCCTTGAGCAGACTCTATGGCTACACCTTC
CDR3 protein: CASSQDPLSRLYGYTF

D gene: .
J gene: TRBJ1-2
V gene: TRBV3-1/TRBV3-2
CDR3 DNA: TGTGCCAGCAGCCAGGACACGGGTTCGCGTGGCTACACCTTC
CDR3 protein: CASSQDTGSRGYTF

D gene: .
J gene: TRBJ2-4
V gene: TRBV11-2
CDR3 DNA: TGTGCCAGCAGCCGAGAAGGACACCCTAAAAACATTCAGTACTTC
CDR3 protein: CASSREGHPKNIQYF

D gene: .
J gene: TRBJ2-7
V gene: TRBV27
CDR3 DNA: TGTGCCAGCAGTTTACAGGCAGGGGCCTCCGAGCAGTACTTC
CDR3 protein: CASSLQAGASEQYF

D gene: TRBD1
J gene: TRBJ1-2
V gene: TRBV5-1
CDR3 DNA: TGCGCCAGCAGCTCCCAGGGGGCCAACTATGGCTACACCTTC
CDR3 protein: CASSSQGANYGYTF

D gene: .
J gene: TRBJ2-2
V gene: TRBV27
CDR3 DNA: TGTGCCAGCAGTCCCGTTAGAAACACCGGGGAGCTGTTTTTT
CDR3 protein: CASSPVRNTGELFF

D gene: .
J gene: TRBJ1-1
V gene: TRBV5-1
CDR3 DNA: TGCGCCAGCAGCTTGGAGCAGGGGCTTAACACTGAAGCTTTCTTT
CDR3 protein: CASSLEQGLNTEAFF

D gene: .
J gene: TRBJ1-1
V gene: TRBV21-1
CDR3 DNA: TGTGCCAGCAGAGACTCCGGGACAGGGTTGGTGAACACTGAAGCTTTCTTT
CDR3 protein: CASRDSGTGLVNTEAFF

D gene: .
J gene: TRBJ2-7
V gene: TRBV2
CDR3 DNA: TGTGCCAGCAGTGATAGCGGTCACACCTCCTACGAGCAGTACTTC
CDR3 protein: CASSDSGHTSYEQYF

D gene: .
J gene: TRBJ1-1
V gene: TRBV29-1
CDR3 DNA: TGCAGCGTTGAACACAGGGTACAGGTGGACACTGAAGCTTTCTTT
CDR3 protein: CSVEHRVQVDTEAFF

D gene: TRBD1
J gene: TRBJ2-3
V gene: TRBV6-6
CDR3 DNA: TGTGCCAGCAGCCCACAGGGGGCGCAAACAGATACGCAGTATTTT
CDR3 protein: CASSPQGAQTDTQYF

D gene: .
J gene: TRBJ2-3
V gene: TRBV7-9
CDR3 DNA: TGTGCCAGCAGCTTAGCGGGGCGCACAGATACGCAGTATTTT
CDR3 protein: CASSLAGRTDTQYF

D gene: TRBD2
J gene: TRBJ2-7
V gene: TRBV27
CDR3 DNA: TGTGCCAGCAGTTTATCACTAGCGGGAGCCTACGAGCAGTACTTC
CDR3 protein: CASSLSLAGAYEQYF

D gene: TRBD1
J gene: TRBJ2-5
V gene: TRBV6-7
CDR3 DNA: TGTGCCAGCACCCCCGGGACAGTCCAAGAGACCCAGTACTTC
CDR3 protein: CASTPGTVQETQYF

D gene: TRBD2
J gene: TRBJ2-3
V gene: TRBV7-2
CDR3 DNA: TGTGCCAGCAGCGTAGGACCCGGACTAGCGGGAGGCGGGGGGTATTTT
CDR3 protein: CASSVGPGLAGGGGYF

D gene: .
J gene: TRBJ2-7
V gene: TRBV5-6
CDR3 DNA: TGTGCCAGCAGCAAAAAGGGGCAGCTCTCCTACGAGCAGTACTTC
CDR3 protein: CASSKKGQLSYEQYF

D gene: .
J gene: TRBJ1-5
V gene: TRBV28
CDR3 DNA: TGTGCCAGCAGTCGGGTCATAGGGGCCCACAATCAGCCCCAGCATTTT
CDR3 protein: CASSRVIGAHNQPQHF

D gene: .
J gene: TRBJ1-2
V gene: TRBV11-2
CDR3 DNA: TGTGCCAGCAGCTTGGGGCCCCACTCTAGCTATGGCTACACCTTC
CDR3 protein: CASSLGPHSSYGYTF

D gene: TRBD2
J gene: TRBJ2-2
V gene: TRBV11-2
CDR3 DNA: TGTGCCAGCAGCTTAGATCGGGGCAGCGGGGGGAGGACCGGGGAGCTGTTTTTT
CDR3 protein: CASSLDRGSGGRTGELFF

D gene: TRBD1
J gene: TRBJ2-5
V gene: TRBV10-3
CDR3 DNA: TGTGCCATCAGTCAATCAGGGGGTTGGCAAGAGACCCAGTACTTC
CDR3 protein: CAISQSGGWQETQYF

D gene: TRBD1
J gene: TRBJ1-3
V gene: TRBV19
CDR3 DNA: TGTGCCAGTAGCCAGGGACAGGCTCTTACAAACACCATATATTTT
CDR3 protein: CASSQGQALTNTIYF

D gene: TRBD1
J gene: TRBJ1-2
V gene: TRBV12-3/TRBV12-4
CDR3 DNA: TGTGCCAGCAGCTGGGGACAGTCCTATGGCTACACCTTC
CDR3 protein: CASSWGQSYGYTF

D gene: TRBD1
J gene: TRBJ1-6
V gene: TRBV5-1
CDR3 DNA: TGCGCCAGCAGCTTGGCGAGGACAGGGGGTTCACCCCTCCACTTT
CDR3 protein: CASSLARTGGSPLHF

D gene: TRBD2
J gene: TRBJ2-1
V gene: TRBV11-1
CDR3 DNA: TGTGCCAGCAGCTATTTTGCAGCGGGGGCTTCCAATGAGCAGTTCTTC
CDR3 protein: CASSYFAAGASNEQFF

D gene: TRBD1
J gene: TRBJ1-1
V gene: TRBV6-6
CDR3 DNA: TGTGCCAGCAGTCGCCGTAACCTTCCGGGACAGGGGGCGCGTAGTGAAGCTTTCTTT
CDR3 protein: CASSRRNLPGQGARSEAFF

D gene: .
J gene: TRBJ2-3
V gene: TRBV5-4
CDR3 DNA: TGTGCCAGCAGCTTGAAGTCTAACACAGATACGCAGTATTTT
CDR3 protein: CASSLKSNTDTQYF

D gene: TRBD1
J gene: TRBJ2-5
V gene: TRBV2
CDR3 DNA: TGTGCCAGCAGCCAAGGACAGGGCGGCGAGACCCAGTACTTC
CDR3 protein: CASSQGQGGETQYF

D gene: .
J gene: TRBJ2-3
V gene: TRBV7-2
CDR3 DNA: TGTGCCAGCAGCTTAGCGAGGCAGTACACAGATACGCAGTATTTT
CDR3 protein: CASSLARQYTDTQYF

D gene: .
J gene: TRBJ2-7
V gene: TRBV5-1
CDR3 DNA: TGCGCCAGCAGCTTGGAGGGCAGGGTTTCCTACGAGCAGTACTTC
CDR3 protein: CASSLEGRVSYEQYF

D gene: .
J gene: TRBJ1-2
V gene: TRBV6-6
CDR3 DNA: TGTGCCACCGGGGGCGGGGGCGACTATGGCTACACCTTC
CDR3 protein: CATGGGGDYGYTF

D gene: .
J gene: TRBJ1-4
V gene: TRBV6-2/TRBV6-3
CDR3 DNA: TGTGCCAGCAGTTACCGGGGTCTGGGTGAAAAACTGTTTTTT
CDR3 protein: CASSYRGLGEKLFF

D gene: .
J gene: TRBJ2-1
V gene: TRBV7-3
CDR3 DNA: TGTGCCAGCAGCCCGGGGACCTACAATGAGCAGTTCTTC
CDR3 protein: CASSPGTYNEQFF

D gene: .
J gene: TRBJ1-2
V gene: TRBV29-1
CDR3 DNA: TGCAGCGTTGTCGAAGCGGGCCCGGGTAGCTATGGCTACACCTTC
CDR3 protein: CSVVEAGPGSYGYTF

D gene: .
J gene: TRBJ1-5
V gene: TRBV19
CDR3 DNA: TGTGCCAGTAGTATTACAGCCGATAGCAATCAGCCCCAGCATTTT
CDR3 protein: CASSITADSNQPQHF

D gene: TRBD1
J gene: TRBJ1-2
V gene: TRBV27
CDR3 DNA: TGTGCCAGCAGTCAGCTACGGACAGGGGGCTATGGCTACACCTTC
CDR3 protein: CASSQLRTGGYGYTF

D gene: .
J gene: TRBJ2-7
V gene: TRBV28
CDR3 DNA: TGTGCCAGCACCGAAAGAAGGGGCGCCTACGAGCAGTACTTC
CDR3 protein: CASTERRGAYEQYF

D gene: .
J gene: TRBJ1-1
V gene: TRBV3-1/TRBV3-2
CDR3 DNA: TGTGCCAGCAGCCAAGATGGAGCAAACACTGAAGCTTTCTTT
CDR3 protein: CASSQDGANTEAFF